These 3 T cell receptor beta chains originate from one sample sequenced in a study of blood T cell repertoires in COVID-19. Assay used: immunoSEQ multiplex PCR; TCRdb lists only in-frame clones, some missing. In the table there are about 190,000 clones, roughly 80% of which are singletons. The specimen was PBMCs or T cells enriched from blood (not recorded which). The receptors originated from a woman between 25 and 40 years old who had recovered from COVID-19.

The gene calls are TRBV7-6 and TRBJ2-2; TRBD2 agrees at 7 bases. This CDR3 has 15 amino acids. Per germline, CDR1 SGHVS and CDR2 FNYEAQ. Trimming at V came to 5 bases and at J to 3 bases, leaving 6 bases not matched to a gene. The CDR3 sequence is CASSPRDYHTGELFF. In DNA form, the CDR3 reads TGTGCCAGCAGCCCTCGGGACTATCACACCGGGGAGCTGTTTTTT. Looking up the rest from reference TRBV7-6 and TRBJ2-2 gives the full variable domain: GAGVSQSPRYKVTKRGQDVALRCDPISGHVSLYWYRQALGQGPEFLTYFNYEAQQDKSGLPNDRFSAERPEGSISTLTIQRTEQRDSAMYRCASSPRDYHTGELFFGEGSRLTVL.

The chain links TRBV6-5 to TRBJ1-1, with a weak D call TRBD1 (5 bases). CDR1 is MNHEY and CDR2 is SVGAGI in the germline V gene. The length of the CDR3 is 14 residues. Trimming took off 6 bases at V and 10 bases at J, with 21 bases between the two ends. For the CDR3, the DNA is TGTGCCAGCAGCCTATACCGGGCGGGGCTGGGAGCTTTCTTT. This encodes CASSLYRAGLGAFF.

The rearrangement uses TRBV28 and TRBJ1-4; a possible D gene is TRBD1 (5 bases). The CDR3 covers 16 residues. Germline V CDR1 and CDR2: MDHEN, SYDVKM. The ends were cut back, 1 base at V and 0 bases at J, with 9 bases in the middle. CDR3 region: CASSLSPTATNEKLFF. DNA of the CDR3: TGTGCCAGCAGTTTATCTCCGACAGCAACTAATGAAAAACTGTTTTTT.